This T cell receptor (beta chain) was retrieved from a study of cytomegalovirus exposure and HLA in healthy donors. At the level of the study: Across under 450 genotyped donors, approximately 81% landed in the Caucasian-associated ancestry cluster. Findings and limits, study-wide: At a 0.05 false discovery rate, a later analysis found 18,000 or so TCR beta sequences to be associated with HLA alleles.

Worth noting for this clone: Its target is unknown.

Primers: 60 Vbeta forward and 13 Jbeta reverse. TCRdb keeps only in-frame clones here, not all; method: immunoSEQ multiplex PCR. Of about 160,000 clones listed, roughly 80% are singletons. J was trimmed by 6 bases and V by 6 bases; bases with no gene match: 8. CDR3 size: 14 residues. Germline CDR1 reads SGHTA; CDR2 reads FQGTGA. The sample was PBMCs. This chain connects TRBV7-3 to TRBJ1-5; 7 bases match TRBD1. This TCR was recovered from a man aged 40-49 years in good health and CMV-seronegative. DNA of the CDR3: TGTGCCAGCAGTCCCGCAGGGGGAGTTCAGCCCCAGCATTTT. Its protein is CASSPAGGVQPQHF. Together with reference TRBV7-3 and TRBJ1-5, the CDR3 gives the full variable domain: GAGVSQTPSNKVTEKGKYVELRCDPISGHTALYWYRQSLGQGPEFLIYFQGTGAADDSGLPNDRFFAVRPEGSVSTLKIQRTERGDSAVYLCASSPAGGVQPQHFGDGTRLSIL.